In its sample, the clone carrying this T cell receptor beta chain was seen a few times. Its target is not known. Sequenced by immunoSEQ multiplex PCR; TCRdb stores in-frame clones only, minus some. Of about 97,000 clones listed, roughly 87% are singletons. This sample is part of a study of T cell responses to AZD1222 COVID-19 vaccine. Trimming took 0 bases from V and 4 from J, leaving 16 bases between them. The CDR3 is made up of 17 amino acids. Germline V lookup: CDR1 MGHRA, CDR2 YSYEKL. Study-level results: Repertoires were obtained only post-peak T cell response.

The chain combines TRBV4-1 with TRBJ2-1, with D possibly being TRBD2 (6 bases). Here the sequenced sample was peripheral blood, taken on day 0 of AZD1222 vaccination. This sequence originates from an adult in good health. In DNA form, the CDR3 reads TGCGCCAGCAGCCAAGACGCAGAGCGGAGGGCTTACAATGAGCAGTTCTTC. This translates into CASSQDAERRAYNEQFF.